This TCR beta chain was sequenced in a study of shared clonotypes between healthy human individuals. Across the study: Per-donor plates numbered three CD4 naive, three CD4 memory, two CD8 naive and one CD8 memory.

About this clone: Its antigen is not identified.

V was clipped by 1 base and J by 4 bases, with 13 bases between them. Germline V CDR1 and CDR2: SNHLY, FYNNEI. The CDR3 covers 15 residues. Findings of the study overall: Tissue TCR repertoires likely differ from these blood-only repertoires. What naive subsets generally showed was a larger estimated richness than memory subsets showed.

Deep was the level at which the assay was run. Repertoires were generated with immunoSEQ multiplex PCR, while TCRdb's copy carries only in-frame clones and drops some. The sample carries more than 2,000,000 clones, approximately 93% recorded once. Sequences were obtained from naive CD4+ T cells from PBMCs. This sample's subset: CD45RA+ positively selected. The clonotype was recovered from a man aged 18 to 29 in good health. Some clones in this sample may be carry-over from other donors' samples. This chain joins TRBV2 and TRBJ1-2, with D tentatively TRBD1 (5 bases). The CDR3: CASSEGARAFYGYTF. The CDR3 DNA reads as TGTGCCAGCAGTGAAGGCGCCAGGGCTTTCTATGGCTACACCTTC.